This T cell receptor (beta chain) was identified during a study of blood T cell repertoires in COVID-19. Study details: The origin of the acute and convalescent COVID-19 samples was the United States, Italy and Spain. T cells, B-cell-depleted T cells, or PBMCs supplied cDNA or gDNA.

The length of the CDR3 is 14 residues. Trimming took off 3 bases at V and 6 bases at J, with 15 bases between the two ends. CDR1 SGHRS and CDR2 YFSETQ come from the germline V gene. Per the authors' pipeline: How many nucleated cells were present was estimated from reference gene primer amplification. TCRdb's table, derived via immunoSEQ multiplex PCR, lists solely in-frame clones and lacks some. Clone size and V and J calls were adopted from that table, with D and trimming inferred from the DNA. The sample holds 95,000 to 100,000 clones, 70% to 90% seen once. Source material: peripheral blood. This clonotype originated in a woman aged 30 to 39 with acute or convalescent COVID-19. The J gene is TRBJ1-2, the V gene TRBV5-1; tentative D call: TRBD1 (6 bases). The CDR3 region is CASSSQGFVDGYTF. The DNA for the CDR3 is TGCGCCAGCAGCTCACAGGGCTTCGTTGATGGCTACACCTTC. Based on the CDR3 plus reference TRBV5-1 and TRBJ1-2, the full variable domain is KAGVTQTPRYLIKTRGQQVTLSCSPISGHRSVSWYQQTPGQGLQFLFEYFSETQRNKGNFPGRFSGRQFSNSRSEMNVSTLELGDSALYLCASSSQGFVDGYTFGSGTRLTVV.